The clone carrying this T cell receptor (beta chain) has a single count. This table comes from immunoSEQ multiplex PCR, and its TCRdb copy is limited to in-frame clones, with some not included. This sample has a few hundred thousand clones, with 87% found just once. Trimming cost V 0 bases and J 10 bases, with 21 bases left between them. Looked up from germline, CDR1 is MGHRA and CDR2 is YSYEKL. The CDR3 has 16 residues. The data stem from a study of blood T cell repertoires in COVID-19. Study-level information: T cells, B-cell-depleted T cells, or PBMCs supplied cDNA or gDNA.

Cohorts were determined from participant-reported clinical history. The chain recombines TRBV4-1 with TRBJ1-1, with D tentatively TRBD1 (6 bases). The sequence was obtained from a woman aged 18-29 years who had recovered from COVID-19. Sequencing was performed on PBMCs or T cells enriched from blood (not recorded which). CDR3 bases: TGCGCCAGCAGCCAAGATCCGACAGGTCCGAGGGGAAGAGCTTTCTTT. This gives the protein CASSQDPTGPRGRAFF.